These 15 T cell receptor beta chains share one sample of origin, sequenced in a study of shared clonotypes between healthy human individuals. Using immunoSEQ multiplex PCR, the repertoire was profiled, and TCRdb retains in-frame clones only, with some absent. The table lists 2 million to 2.5 million clones, 85% to 95% of them singletons, with 0.1% to 0.15% in the top ten. The sequenced material came from naive CD4+ T cells sorted from blood. Subset defined: CD45RA+ positively selected. These receptors all come from a man aged 18 to 29 in good health.

This clone was observed once. The V call is TRBV6-1, the J call TRBJ2-7; D is uncertain. The CDR3 is 14 residues long. With 10 bases removed from V and 4 bases from J, the gap between germline ends came to 20 bases. Per the germline V gene, CDR1 is MNHNS and CDR2 is SASEGT. CDR3 region: CATNPYGEVYEQYF. The CDR3 bases are TGTGCCACCAACCCCTACGGAGAGGTTTACGAGCAGTACTTC.

The chain joins TRBV5-1 to TRBJ2-5; D is undetermined. The CDR3 is made up of 11 amino acids. Germline CDR1 reads SGHRS; CDR2 reads YFSETQ. V lost 3 bases to trimming and J lost 6 bases, with 6 bases between them. The CDR3 loop reads CASSSQQTQYF. In nucleotides, the CDR3 is TGCGCCAGCAGCTCTCAGCAGACCCAGTACTTC.

This clone has at least ten counts. Other DNA sequences within the sample encode an identical CDR3. This rearrangement joins TRBV2 to TRBJ1-1, with 7 positions matching TRBD1. Germline V gives CDR1 SNHLY, CDR2 FYNNEI. CDR3 size: 14 residues. V was clipped by 7 bases and J by 1 base; unmatched bases: 6. The CDR3 region has the DNA TGTGCCAGCACAAGTGACAGGGCGAACACTGAAGCTTTCTTT. This codes for CASTSDRANTEAFF.

The V call is TRBV10-3, the J call TRBJ2-1, with D perhaps TRBD2 (5 bases). The CDR3 spans 13 residues. CDR1 and CDR2 from the germline V gene are ENHRY and SYGVKD. Trimming removed 8 bases at V and 4 bases at J, with 12 bases between. The CDR3 region is CAIGFRGYNEQFF. CDR3 nucleotides: TGTGCCATCGGGTTTCGGGGTTACAATGAGCAGTTCTTC.

Turning to this clone: At the DNA level, this CDR3 is encoded by other sequences in the same sample as well. The chain recombines TRBV6-1 with TRBJ1-2; D is uncertain. The CDR3 extends over 15 amino acids. The V end lost 1 base, the J end lost 0 bases, and 9 bases lay between the germline ends. CDR1 and CDR2 from the germline V gene are MNHNS and SASEGT. In nucleotides, the CDR3 is TGTGCCAGCAGTGAAGAGGCAGGCGCTAACTATGGCTACACCTTC. Amino acid sequence: CASSEEAGANYGYTF.

Remarks on this clone: The same CDR3 is also encoded by other DNA sequences in this sample. The V gene is TRBV29-1, the J gene TRBJ2-5; 8 bases are a match to TRBD2. Germline loops: CDR1 SQVTM, CDR2 ANQGSEA. This CDR3 contains 13 residues. V shed 2 bases and J 2 bases; nucleotides not matched to a gene: 1. The CDR3 sequence: CSVERGRQETQYF. The CDR3 DNA reads TGCAGCGTTGAACGCGGGAGGCAAGAGACCCAGTACTTC.

The V call is TRBV18, the J call TRBJ1-5; 9 bases line up with TRBD1. After removal of 3 bases from V and 7 bases from J, the junction contained 7 bases not matched to a gene. The germline gives CDR1 KGHSH, CDR2 LQKENI. The CDR3 is made up of 15 amino acids. The DNA for the CDR3 is TGTGCCAGCTCACCGGGACAGGGTAACTGGCAGCCCCAGCATTTT. Its translation is CASSPGQGNWQPQHF.

V and J are TRBV6-5 and TRBJ1-2; 9 bases fit TRBD1. CDR3 length equals 13 residues. Germline values: CDR1 MNHEY, CDR2 SVGAGI. Trimming took 6 bases from V and 10 from J; bases not matched to a gene: 9. The DNA for the CDR3 is TGTGCCAGCAGGTATCCGGGACAGGGAGTCTACACCTTC. This translates into CASRYPGQGVYTF.

The chain couples TRBV28 to TRBJ1-2, with TRBD1 matching over 8 bases. Trimming removed 3 bases from V and 6 bases from J; junction bases left unmatched: 12. Germline V gene sequence: CDR1 MDHEN, CDR2 SYDVKM. CDR3 length: 16 residues. The CDR3 is CASSLSVGQGGNGYTF. CDR3 DNA sequence: TGTGCCAGCAGTTTGTCCGTCGGACAGGGCGGGAATGGCTACACCTTC.

The chain has TRBV27 and TRBJ1-1; possibly TRBD1 for D (6 bases). Between the trimmed V and J ends, which lost 3 bases and 0 bases, there was a span of 14 bases. The CDR3 is 16 residues long. Germline CDR1 is MNHEY and CDR2 is SMNVEV (reference sequence). In DNA, the CDR3 is TGTGCCAGCAGTTTCCGGACAGCAACCATGAACACTGAAGCTTTCTTT. This sequence encodes CASSFRTATMNTEAFF.

The chain carries TRBV30 and TRBJ2-1, with D possibly being TRBD1 or TRBD2 (6 bases each). In germline, CDR1 is GTSNPN, CDR2 SVGIG (reference sequence). Trimming pared 3 bases from V and 8 bases from J, leaving 17 bases between. The CDR3 has 14 residues. CDR3 residues: CAWSGGGGRHEQFF. CDR3 coding DNA: TGTGCCTGGAGCGGTGGAGGGGGTAGGCATGAGCAGTTCTTC.

In the case of this clone: The sample holds other DNA sequences that translate to the same CDR3. The chain has TRBV5-4 and TRBJ2-7; perhaps TRBD2 as D (5 bases). There are 13 residues in the CDR3. Trimming shortened V by 4 bases and J by 2 bases, and 10 bases separated the two germline ends. Per germline, CDR1 SGHNT and CDR2 YYREEE (reference sequence). The CDR3 loop is CASSLDGTYEQYF. The CDR3 nucleotides are TGTGCCAGCAGCCTGGACGGGACCTACGAGCAGTACTTC.

A note on this clone: Different DNA sequences within this sample yield the same CDR3. The chain recombines TRBV30 with TRBJ2-1; D may be TRBD2 (6 bases). From germline, CDR1 is GTSNPN and CDR2 SVGIG (reference sequence). V shed 1 base and J shed 7 bases, with 8 bases lying between them. The CDR3 runs 12 residues. CDR3 DNA: TGTGCCTGGAGTGCGAGCGGGAATGAGCAGTTCTTC. Its translation: CAWSASGNEQFF.

The V call is TRBV15, the J call TRBJ1-5, with D possibly TRBD1 on 5 matching bases. Per germline, CDR1 LNHNV and CDR2 YYDKDF (reference sequence). The ends were cut back, 1 base at V and 6 bases at J, with 16 bases in the middle. The length of the CDR3 is 16 residues. CDR3 nucleotide sequence: TGTGCCACCAGCAGAGCCGCAGACGGCGGGGGTCAGCCCCAGCATTTT. As protein: CATSRAADGGGQPQHF. Supplemented by reference TRBV15 and TRBJ1-5, the full variable domain reads DAMVIQNPRYQVTQFGKPVTLSCSQTLNHNVMYWYQQKSSQAPKLLFHYYDKDFNNEADTPDNFQSRRPNTSFCFLDIRSPGLGDTAMYLCATSRAADGGGQPQHFGDGTRLSIL.

The gene calls are TRBV6-1 and TRBJ1-3, with 7 positions matching TRBD1. The CDR3 spans 16 residues. The germline CDR1 and CDR2 sequences are MNHNS and SASEGT. The junction had 6 bases not matched to a gene; V was cut back by 4 bases and J by 0 bases. The CDR3 here is CASSVGQINSGNTIYF. The CDR3 DNA sequence: TGTGCCAGCAGTGTGGGACAGATTAACTCTGGAAACACCATATATTTT.